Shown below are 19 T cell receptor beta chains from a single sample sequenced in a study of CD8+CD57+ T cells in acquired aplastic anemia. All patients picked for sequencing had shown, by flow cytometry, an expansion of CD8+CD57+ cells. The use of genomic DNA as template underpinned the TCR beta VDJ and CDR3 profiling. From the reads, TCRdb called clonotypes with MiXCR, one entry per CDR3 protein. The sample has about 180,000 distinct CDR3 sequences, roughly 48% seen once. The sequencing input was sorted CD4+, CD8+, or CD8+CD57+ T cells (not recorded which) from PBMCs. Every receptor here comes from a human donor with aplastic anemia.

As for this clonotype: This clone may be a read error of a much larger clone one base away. This CDR3 is CASSLGGLGRYGYTF. CDR3 bases: TGTGCCAGCAGCTTAGGCGGGCTGGGAAGATATGGCTACACCTTC. This rearrangement joins TRBV13 to TRBJ1-2; no clear D gene. The CDR3 is 15 amino acids. The germline gives CDR1 PRHDT, CDR2 FYEKMQ (reference sequence). The V end was cut by 0 bases, the J end by 5 bases, with 13 bases between.

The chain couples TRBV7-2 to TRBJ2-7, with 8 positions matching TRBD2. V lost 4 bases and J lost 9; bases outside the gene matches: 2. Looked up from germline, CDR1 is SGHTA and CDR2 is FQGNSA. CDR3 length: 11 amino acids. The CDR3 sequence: CASSSRGGQYF. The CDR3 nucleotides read TGTGCCAGCAGCTCTCGGGGGGGGCAGTACTTC.

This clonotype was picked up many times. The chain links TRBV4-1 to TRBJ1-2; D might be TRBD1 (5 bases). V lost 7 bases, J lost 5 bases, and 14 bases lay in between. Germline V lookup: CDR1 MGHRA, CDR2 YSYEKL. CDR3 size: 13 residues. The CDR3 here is CASTPGGAYGYTF. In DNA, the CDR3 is TGCGCCAGCACCCCCGGGGGTGCGTATGGCTACACCTTC.

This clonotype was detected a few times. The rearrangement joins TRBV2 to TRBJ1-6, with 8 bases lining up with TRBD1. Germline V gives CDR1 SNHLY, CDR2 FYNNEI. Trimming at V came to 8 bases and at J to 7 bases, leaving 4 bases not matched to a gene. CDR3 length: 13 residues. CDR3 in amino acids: CASRTGRNSPLHF. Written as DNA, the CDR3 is TGTGCCAGCCGGACAGGGCGAAATTCACCCCTCCACTTT.

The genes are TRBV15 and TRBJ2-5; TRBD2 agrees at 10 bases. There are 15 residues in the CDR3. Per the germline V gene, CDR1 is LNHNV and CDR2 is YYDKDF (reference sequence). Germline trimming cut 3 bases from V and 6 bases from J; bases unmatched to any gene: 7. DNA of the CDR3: TGTGCCACCAGCAGGGTAGCGGGGGGACAGAAGACCCAGTACTTC. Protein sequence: CATSRVAGGQKTQYF.

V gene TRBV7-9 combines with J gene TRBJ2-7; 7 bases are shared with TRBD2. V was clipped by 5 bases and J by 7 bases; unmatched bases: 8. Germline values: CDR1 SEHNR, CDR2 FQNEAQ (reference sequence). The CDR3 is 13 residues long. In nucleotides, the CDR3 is TGTGCCAGCAGCAGAGGGGAGGGGCGAGAGCAGTACTTC. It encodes CASSRGEGREQYF. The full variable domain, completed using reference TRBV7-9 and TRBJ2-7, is DTGVSQNPRHKITKRGQNVTFRCDPISEHNRLYWYRQTLGQGPEFLTYFQNEAQLEKSRLLSDRFSAERPKGSFSTLEIQRTEQGDSAMYLCASSRGEGREQYFGPGTRLTVT.

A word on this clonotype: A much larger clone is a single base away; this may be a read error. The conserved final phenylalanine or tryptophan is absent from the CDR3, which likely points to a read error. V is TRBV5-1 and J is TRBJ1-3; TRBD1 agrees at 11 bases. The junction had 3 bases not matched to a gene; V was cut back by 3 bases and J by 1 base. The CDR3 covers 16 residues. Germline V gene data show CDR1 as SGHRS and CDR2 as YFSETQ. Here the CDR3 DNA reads TGCGCCAGCAGCTGGGGGACAGGGGGTTCTGGAAACACCATATATCTT. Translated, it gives CASSWGTGGSGNTIYL.

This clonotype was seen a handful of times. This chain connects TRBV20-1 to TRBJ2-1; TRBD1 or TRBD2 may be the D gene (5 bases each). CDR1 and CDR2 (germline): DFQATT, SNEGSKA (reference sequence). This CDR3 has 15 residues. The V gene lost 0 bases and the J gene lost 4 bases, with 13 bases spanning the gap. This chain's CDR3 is CSARDLARGYNEQFF. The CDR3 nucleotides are TGCAGTGCTAGAGATCTGGCGAGGGGTTACAATGAGCAGTTCTTC.

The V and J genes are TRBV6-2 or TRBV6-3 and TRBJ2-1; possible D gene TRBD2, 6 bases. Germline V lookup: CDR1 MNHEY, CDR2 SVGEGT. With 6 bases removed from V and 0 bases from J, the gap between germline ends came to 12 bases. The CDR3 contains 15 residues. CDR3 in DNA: TGTGCCAGCAGCCCAGGGACTCTCTCCTACAATGAGCAGTTCTTC. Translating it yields CASSPGTLSYNEQFF.

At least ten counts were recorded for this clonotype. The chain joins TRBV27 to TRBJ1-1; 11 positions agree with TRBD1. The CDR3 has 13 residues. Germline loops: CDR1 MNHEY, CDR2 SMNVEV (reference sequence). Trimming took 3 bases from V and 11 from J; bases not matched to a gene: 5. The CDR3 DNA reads TGTGCCAGCAGTTTCGGACAGGGGGCGAGGGCTTTCTTT. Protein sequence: CASSFGQGARAFF.

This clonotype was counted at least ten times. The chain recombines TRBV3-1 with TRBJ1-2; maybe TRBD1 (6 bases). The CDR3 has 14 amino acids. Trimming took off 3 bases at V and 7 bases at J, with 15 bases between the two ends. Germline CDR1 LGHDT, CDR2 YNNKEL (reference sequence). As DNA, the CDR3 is TGTGCCAGCAGCCAGTGGGGGGCGAGTAGTGGCTACACCTTC. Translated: CASSQWGASSGYTF.

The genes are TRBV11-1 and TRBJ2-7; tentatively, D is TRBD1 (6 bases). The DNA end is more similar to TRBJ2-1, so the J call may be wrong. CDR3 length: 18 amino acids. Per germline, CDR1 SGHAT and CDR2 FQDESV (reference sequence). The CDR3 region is CASSLVTNTRGSYNEQFF. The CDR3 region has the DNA TGTGCCAGCAGTCTAGTCACCAATACGAGGGGGTCCTACAATGAGCAGTTCTTC.

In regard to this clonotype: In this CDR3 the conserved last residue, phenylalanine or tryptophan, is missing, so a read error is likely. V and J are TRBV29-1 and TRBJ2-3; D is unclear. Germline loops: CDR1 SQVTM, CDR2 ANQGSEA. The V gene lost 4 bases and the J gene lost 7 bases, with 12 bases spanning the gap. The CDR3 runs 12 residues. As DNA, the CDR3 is TGCAGCGTTGTCAGCCTCAGGAATACGCAGTATTCT. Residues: CSVVSLRNTQYS.

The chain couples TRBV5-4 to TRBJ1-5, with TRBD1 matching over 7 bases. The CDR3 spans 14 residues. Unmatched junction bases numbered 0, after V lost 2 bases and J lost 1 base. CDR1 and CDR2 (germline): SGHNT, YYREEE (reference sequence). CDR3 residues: CASSLQGSNQPQHF. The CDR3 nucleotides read TGTGCCAGCAGCTTACAGGGGAGCAATCAGCCCCAGCATTTT.

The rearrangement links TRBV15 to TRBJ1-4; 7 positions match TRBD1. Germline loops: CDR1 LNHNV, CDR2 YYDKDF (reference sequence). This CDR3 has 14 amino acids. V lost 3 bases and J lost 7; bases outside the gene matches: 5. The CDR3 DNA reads TGTGCCACCAGCAGGCAGGGGGTTGGTGAAAAACTGTTTTTT. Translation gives CATSRQGVGEKLFF.

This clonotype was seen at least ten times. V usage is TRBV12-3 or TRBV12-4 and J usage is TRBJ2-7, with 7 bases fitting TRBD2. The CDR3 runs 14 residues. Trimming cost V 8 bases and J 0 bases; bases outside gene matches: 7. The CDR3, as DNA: TGTGCCAGCGCACTCGGGGGGTTCTCCTACGAGCAGTACTTC. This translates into CASALGGFSYEQYF.

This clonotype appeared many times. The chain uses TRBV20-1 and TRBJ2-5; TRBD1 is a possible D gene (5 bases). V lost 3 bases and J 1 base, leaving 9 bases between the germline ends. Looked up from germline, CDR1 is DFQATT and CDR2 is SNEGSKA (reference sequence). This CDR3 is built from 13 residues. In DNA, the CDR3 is TGCAGTGCTAGGAGGACAACCCAAGAGACCCAGTACTTC. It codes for CSARRTTQETQYF.

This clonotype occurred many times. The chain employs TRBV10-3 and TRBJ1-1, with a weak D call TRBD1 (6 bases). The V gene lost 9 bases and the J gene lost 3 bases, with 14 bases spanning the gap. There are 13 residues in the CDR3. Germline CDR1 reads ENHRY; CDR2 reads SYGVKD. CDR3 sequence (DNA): TGTGCCATTTTTAGGGGGAAGTACACTGAAGCTTTCTTT. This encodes CAIFRGKYTEAFF.

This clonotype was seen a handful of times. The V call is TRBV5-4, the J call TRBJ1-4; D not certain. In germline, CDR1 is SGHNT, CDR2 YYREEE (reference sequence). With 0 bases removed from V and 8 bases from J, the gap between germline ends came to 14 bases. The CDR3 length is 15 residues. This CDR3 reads CASSLGASLGEKLFF. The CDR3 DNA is TGTGCCAGCAGCTTGGGGGCGAGTCTAGGGGAAAAACTGTTTTTT. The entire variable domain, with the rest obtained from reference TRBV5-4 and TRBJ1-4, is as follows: ETGVTQSPTHLIKTRGQQVTLRCSSQSGHNTVSWYQQALGQGPQFIFQYYREEENGRGNFPPRFSGLQFPNYSSELNVNALELDDSALYLCASSLGASLGEKLFFGSGTQLSVL.